The sequence of this TCR beta chain was determined in a study of blood T cell repertoires in COVID-19. With regard to this clone: At one boundary the junction diverges from the germline segment, which might be a read error.

Using immunoSEQ multiplex PCR, the repertoire was profiled, and TCRdb retains in-frame clones only, with some absent. The sample includes 140,000 or so clones, around 90% seen only once; the top ten take over 0.8%. CDR1 ENHRY and CDR2 SYGVKD come from the germline V gene. The CDR3 totals 12 residues. The sequence came from a woman in her forties or fifties with acute or convalescent COVID-19. This chain connects TRBV10-3 to TRBJ1-2, with D perhaps matching TRBD1 (5 bases). Sequencing used peripheral blood. CDR3 amino acids: CAIRESGAGYTF. The CDR3 nucleotides are TGTGCCATCAGGGAGTCTGGGGCTGGCTACACCTTC.